This TCR beta chain was recovered during a study of neurological immune-mediated disorders. Study results and caveats: The greatest TCR clonal expansion occurred in HTLV-1-associated myelopathy and the least in multiple sclerosis, which fell below healthy controls.

This CDR3 spans 16 amino acids. V dropped 3 bases and J dropped 0; count of bases not matched to a gene: 6. Germline assignment: CDR1 SGHRS and CDR2 YFSETQ. From the 5' RACE reads, TCRdb called clonotypes with MiXCR, one entry per CDR3 protein. The data hold about 36,000 distinct CDR3 sequences, with around a tenth observed a single time. The unsorted libraries originated from 2 million PBMCs that had been stored at -80 C. This clonotype was observed at least ten times. Its specificity is not known. This TCR was recovered from a woman aged 30 to 39 with HTLV-1-associated myelopathy (HAM/TSP). J is TRBJ2-1 and V is TRBV5-1; TRBD1 agrees at 7 bases. The sequenced sample consisted of PBMCs. CDR3 region: CASSSIYRGSYNEQFF. The CDR3, as DNA: TGCGCCAGCAGCTCTATATACAGGGGCTCCTACAATGAGCAGTTCTTC.